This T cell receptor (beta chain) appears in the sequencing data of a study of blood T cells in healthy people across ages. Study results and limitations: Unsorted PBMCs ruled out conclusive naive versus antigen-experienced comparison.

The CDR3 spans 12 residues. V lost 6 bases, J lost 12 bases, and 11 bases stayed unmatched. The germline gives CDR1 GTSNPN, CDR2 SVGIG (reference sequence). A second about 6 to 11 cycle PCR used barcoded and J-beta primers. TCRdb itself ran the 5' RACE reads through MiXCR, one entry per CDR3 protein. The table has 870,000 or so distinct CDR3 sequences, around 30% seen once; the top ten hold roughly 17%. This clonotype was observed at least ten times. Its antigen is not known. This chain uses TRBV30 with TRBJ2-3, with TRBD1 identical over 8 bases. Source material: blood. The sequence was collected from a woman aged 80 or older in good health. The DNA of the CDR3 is TGTGCCTGTAACATCAGGGGGCACCATCAGTATTTT. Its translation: CACNIRGHHQYF.